The subject of this entry is one TCR beta chain. These data come from a study of blood T cell repertoires in COVID-19. In the study overall: Italy, Spain and the United States were the sources of the convalescent and acute COVID-19 samples. Sources were T cells, B-cell-depleted T cells, or PBMCs; the material itself was cDNA or gDNA.

The CDR3 length is 13 residues. Deletions cut 1 base from V and 6 bases from J, with 6 bases between. Germline CDR1 and CDR2: LGHNA and YSLEER. Seattle participants joined during active infection and were tracked over time. In the original workflow: The authors estimated nucleated cell counts from reference gene primer amplification. Repertoires were generated with immunoSEQ multiplex PCR, while TCRdb's copy carries only in-frame clones and drops some. That table gives V, J and clone size, and the DNA gave D and trimming. Of about 52,000 clones in the sample, 65% to 85% were seen once. The chain employs TRBV4-3 and TRBJ2-2; the D gene is possibly TRBD2 (5 bases). The TCR comes from a man aged 80 or over with COVID-19, enrolled during active disease. Sequencing used peripheral blood. Here the CDR3 reads CASSQAAAGELFF. For the CDR3, the DNA is TGCGCCAGCAGCCAAGCAGCGGCCGGGGAGCTGTTTTTT.